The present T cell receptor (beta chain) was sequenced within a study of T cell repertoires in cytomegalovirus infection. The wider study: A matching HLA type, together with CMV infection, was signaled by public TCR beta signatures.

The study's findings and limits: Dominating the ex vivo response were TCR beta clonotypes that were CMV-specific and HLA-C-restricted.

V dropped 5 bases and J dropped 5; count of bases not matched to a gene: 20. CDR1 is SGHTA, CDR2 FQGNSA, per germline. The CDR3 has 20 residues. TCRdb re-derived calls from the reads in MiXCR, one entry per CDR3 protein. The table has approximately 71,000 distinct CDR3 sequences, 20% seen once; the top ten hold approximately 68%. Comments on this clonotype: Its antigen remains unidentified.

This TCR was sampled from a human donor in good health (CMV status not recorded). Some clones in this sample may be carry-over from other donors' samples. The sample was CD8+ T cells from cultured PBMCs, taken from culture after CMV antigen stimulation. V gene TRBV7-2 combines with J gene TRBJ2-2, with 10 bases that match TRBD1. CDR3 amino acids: CASSPILTEDRGQRTGELFF. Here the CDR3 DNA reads TGTGCCAGCAGCCCAATCCTGACAGAAGACAGGGGGCAAAGGACCGGGGAGCTGTTTTTT.